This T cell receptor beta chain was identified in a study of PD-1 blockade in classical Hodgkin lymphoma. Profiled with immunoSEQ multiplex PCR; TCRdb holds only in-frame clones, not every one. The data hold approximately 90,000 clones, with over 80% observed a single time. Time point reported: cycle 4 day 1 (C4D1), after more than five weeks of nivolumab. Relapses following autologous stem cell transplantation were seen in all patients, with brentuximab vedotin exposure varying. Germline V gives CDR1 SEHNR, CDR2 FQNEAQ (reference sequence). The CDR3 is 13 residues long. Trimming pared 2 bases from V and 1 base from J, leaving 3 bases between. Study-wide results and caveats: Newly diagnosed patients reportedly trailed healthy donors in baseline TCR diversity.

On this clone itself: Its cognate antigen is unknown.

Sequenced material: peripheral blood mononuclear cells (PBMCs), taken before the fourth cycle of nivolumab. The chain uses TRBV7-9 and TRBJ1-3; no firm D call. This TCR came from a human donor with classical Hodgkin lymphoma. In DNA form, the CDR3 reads TGTGCCAGCAGCTTACGTTCTGGAAACACCATATATTTT. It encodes CASSLRSGNTIYF. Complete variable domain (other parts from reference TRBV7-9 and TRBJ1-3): DTGVSQNPRHKITKRGQNVTFRCDPISEHNRLYWYRQTLGQGPEFLTYFQNEAQLEKSRLLSDRFSAERPKGSFSTLEIQRTEQGDSAMYLCASSLRSGNTIYFGEGSWLTVV.